Presented here are 2 T cell receptor beta chains from one specimen sequenced in a study of Graves' ophthalmopathy and Graves' hyperthyroidism. The authors amplified TCR beta CDR3 regions, and they did so from RNA transcripts for repertoire sequencing. An initial RT-PCR round employing HTBI primers preceded a second-round multiplex PCR. MiXCR, run by TCRdb on the multiplex PCR reads, gives a single entry per CDR3 protein. The table lists 1 million to 1.3 million distinct CDR3 sequences, about two fifths of them singletons. The sample taken for sequencing was peripheral blood or thyroid tissue (not recorded which). The receptors come from an adult man with Graves' hyperthyroidism.

At least ten counts were recorded for this clonotype. This chain joins TRBV7-9 and TRBJ1-1; 7 nucleotides match TRBD1. V lost 11 bases to trimming and J lost 1 base; unmatched junction nucleotides: 10. Germline assignment: CDR1 SEHNR and CDR2 FQNEAQ (reference sequence). The CDR3 extends over 14 amino acids. The CDR3 loop reads CAENAGTENTEAFF. DNA for the CDR3: TGTGCCGAAAACGCCGGGACAGAGAACACTGAAGCTTTCTTT.

This clonotype has just a few counts. The chain uses TRBV25-1 and TRBJ2-2; perhaps TRBD1 as D (5 bases). This CDR3 spans 15 amino acids. Germline CDR1 reads MGHDK; CDR2 reads SYGVNS. V was cut by 3 bases and J by 8 bases, with 16 bases left in between. CDR3 in amino acids: CASSDGQGWLGELFF. The CDR3 bases are TGTGCCAGCAGTGACGGGCAGGGCTGGTTGGGGGAGCTGTTTTTT.